A single sample is the source of the 18 T cell receptor beta chains below, sequenced in a study of human T cells and chemical hapten exposure (dated by TCRdb to the early 2020s). Interpreted using the paper, the time point label stands for: healthy volunteer bleed at 6 weeks. Total RNA was extracted from unfractionated whole blood collected in Tempus Blood RNA tubes. Libraries were prepared through RACE. Sequenced using a NextSeq 500. TCRdb itself trimmed the public reads at Q25 with fastp, ran MiXCR and retained productive beta chains. Each CDR3 protein gets just one entry, which takes the most common genes and DNA from the rows behind it. This sample holds some 81,000 distinct CDR3 sequences; around 9.4% were observed only once. Together, the top ten hold about 1.7% of the sample. Material for sequencing was whole blood. Receptors were obtained from a female donor in good health. Some clones in this sample may be carry-over from other donors' samples.

Here the CDR3 reads CASSQPKLQGIQITDTQYF. The CDR3 coding sequence is TGTGCCAGCAGCCAACCAAAACTCCAGGGGATTCAGATCACAGATACGCAGTATTTT. V is TRBV14 and J is TRBJ2-3; tentative D call: TRBD1 (6 bases). CDR3 length equals 19 residues. Deletions cut 2 bases from V and 2 bases from J, with 23 bases between. Per the germline V gene, CDR1 is SGHDN and CDR2 is FVKESK.

This clonotype was detected ten times or more. The rearrangement uses TRBV29-1 and TRBJ1-2; D is ambiguous. In germline, CDR1 is SQVTM, CDR2 ANQGSEA. Trimming pared 5 bases from V and 4 bases from J, leaving 17 bases between. The CDR3 runs 14 residues. This CDR3 reads CSVTDGEVAYGYTF. The DNA of the CDR3 is TGCAGCGTTACGGACGGGGAGGTGGCCTATGGCTACACCTTC. The whole variable domain, filled in from reference TRBV29-1 and TRBJ1-2, reads SAVISQKPSRDICQRGTSLTIQCQVDSQVTMMFWYRQQPGQSLTLIATANQGSEATYESGFVIDKFPISRPNLTFSTLTVSNMSPEDSSIYLCSVTDGEVAYGYTFGSGTRLTVV.

The chain has TRBV5-1 and TRBJ1-6; D remains ambiguous. CDR3 length equals 16 residues. Deletions cut 1 base from V and 7 bases from J, with 15 bases between. Germline-derived CDR1 and CDR2 are SGHRS and YFSETQ. CDR3 loop: CASSLSPRGDNSPLHF. CDR3 DNA sequence: TGCGCCAGCAGCTTGTCCCCCCGGGGAGACAATTCACCCCTCCACTTT.

This clonotype was detected many times. J is TRBJ2-4 and V is TRBV20-1; 11 nucleotides match TRBD2. Germline CDR1 DFQATT, CDR2 SNEGSKA (reference sequence). The CDR3 totals 16 residues. Trimming cost V 5 bases and J 8 bases; bases outside gene matches: 14. As DNA, the CDR3 is TGCAGTGCTGCTCCGAACCTGGAGACTAGCGGGGACATTCAGTACTTC. Protein product: CSAAPNLETSGDIQYF.

This clonotype was counted many times. The genes are TRBV4-3 and TRBJ2-1; D possibly matches TRBD1 or TRBD2 (5 bases each). This CDR3 is built from 16 residues. Germline loops: CDR1 LGHNA, CDR2 YSLEER. V was pared by 0 bases and J by 4 bases, with 13 bases between. The CDR3 DNA is TGCGCCAGCAGCCAAGACCTGGGGGAGAGATACAATGAGCAGTTCTTC. Translated: CASSQDLGERYNEQFF.

This rearrangement joins TRBV5-1 to TRBJ2-1; D might be TRBD1 or TRBD2, each matching 7 bases. CDR3 length equals 14 residues. The V gene's germline CDR1 is SGHRS and CDR2 YFSETQ. V lost 4 bases to trimming and J lost 4 bases, with 12 bases between them. The CDR3 loop reads CASSPAGQYNEQFF. The CDR3 DNA reads TGCGCCAGCAGCCCAGCGGGACAGTACAATGAGCAGTTCTTC.

This clonotype was observed a handful of times. This sequence joins TRBV7-2 and TRBJ2-4; 12 positions agree with TRBD2. The CDR3 runs to 18 residues. J gave up 7 bases and V 2 bases, and 12 bases lay outside the gene matches. The germline V gene encodes CDR1 SGHTA and CDR2 FQGNSA. The CDR3 DNA follows: TGTGCCAGCAGCTTAACCCTAGCGGGGGGGCCTGGGAGGAACATTCAGTACTTC. Amino acids: CASSLTLAGGPGRNIQYF. The full variable domain, in which reference TRBV7-2 and TRBJ2-4 provide the parts outside the CDR3, is GAGVSQSPSNKVTEKGKDVELRCDPISGHTALYWYRQSLGQGLEFLIYFQGNSAPDKSGLPSDRFSAERTGGSVSTLTIQRTQQEDSAVYLCASSLTLAGGPGRNIQYFGAGTRLSVL.

This clonotype was counted only a few times. The chain is built from TRBV5-6 and TRBJ1-1; D gene uncertain. This CDR3 spans 13 amino acids. Trimming removed 2 bases at V and 4 bases at J, with 9 bases between. From germline, CDR1 is SGHDT and CDR2 YYEEEE. CDR3: CASSFQAVTEAFF. CDR3 nucleotides: TGTGCCAGCAGCTTCCAGGCGGTCACTGAAGCTTTCTTT.

This clonotype was found a few times. The V gene is TRBV9, the J gene TRBJ2-4, with unresolved D. CDR1 SGDLS and CDR2 YYNGEE come from the germline V gene. This CDR3 spans 13 amino acids. The ends were cut back, 3 bases at V and 6 bases at J, with 10 bases in the middle. DNA of the CDR3: TGTGCCAGCAGCGGACTGCTCGGAAACATTCAGTACTTC. This encodes CASSGLLGNIQYF.

This clonotype has ten or more counts. The V call is TRBV28, the J call TRBJ1-4; unclear D gene. The germline gives CDR1 MDHEN, CDR2 SYDVKM. The CDR3 consists of 14 residues. V lost 5 bases and J lost 0, with 7 bases in between. The CDR3 is CASSIVATNEKLFF. DNA of the CDR3: TGTGCCAGCAGTATAGTTGCAACTAATGAAAAACTGTTTTTT.

About this clonotype itself: Being one base from a much bigger clone, this may be a read error. V and J are TRBV10-3 and TRBJ2-3; D is possibly TRBD2 (5 bases). In germline, CDR1 is ENHRY, CDR2 SYGVKD. This CDR3 is built from 13 residues. Trimming took 7 bases from V and 3 from J, leaving 11 bases between them. The chain's CDR3 is CAIIPGSTDTQYF. DNA for the CDR3: TGTGCCATCATCCCGGGATCTACAGATACGCAGTATTTT.

This clonotype was detected ten times or more. V gene TRBV27 combines with J gene TRBJ1-1; D ambiguous. The CDR3 has 14 amino acids. Between the trimmed V and J ends, which lost 8 bases and 0 bases, there was a span of 13 bases. Germline V gene data show CDR1 as MNHEY and CDR2 as SMNVEV (reference sequence). The CDR3 DNA sequence: TGTGCCAGCTTCAAGGGAACGGTGAACACTGAAGCTTTCTTT. This sequence encodes CASFKGTVNTEAFF.

This clonotype has a handful of counts. The gene calls are TRBV25-1 and TRBJ2-1; D may correspond to TRBD1 or TRBD2 (5 bases each). Germline V gene lookup returns CDR1 MGHDK and CDR2 SYGVNS. This CDR3 is built from 17 residues. The V and J ends lost 3 bases and 0 bases respectively, with 15 bases between them. The CDR3 loop reads CASSEEGASSSYNEQFF. The CDR3 DNA reads as TGTGCCAGCAGTGAGGAAGGGGCTAGCAGCTCCTACAATGAGCAGTTCTTC.

The CDR3 coding sequence is TGTGCCAGCAGCCGGACAGGGAGTTACGAGCAGTACTTC. Translating gives CASSRTGSYEQYF. The chain links TRBV3-1 to TRBJ2-7; 8 bases agree with TRBD1. Germline lookup yields CDR1 LGHDT and CDR2 YNNKEL (reference sequence). The CDR3 is 13 residues long. J gave up 4 bases and V 4 bases, and 3 bases lay outside the gene matches.

The chain joins TRBV24-1 to TRBJ1-3; D possibly corresponds to TRBD1 (6 bases). The V end lost 3 bases, the J end lost 0 bases, and 17 bases lay between the germline ends. There are 18 residues in the CDR3. Looked up from germline, CDR1 is KGHDR and CDR2 is SFDVKD. The CDR3 DNA reads as TGTGCCACCAGTGATCCAAGAGACAGGCGACACTCTGGAAACACCATATATTTT. The encoded protein is CATSDPRDRRHSGNTIYF.

This clonotype was counted only a few times. This chain connects TRBV12-3 or TRBV12-4 to TRBJ1-1; D not certain. Trimming cost V 4 bases and J 5 bases, with 11 bases left between them. This CDR3 comprises 13 residues. The CDR3 here is CASSYRGITEAFF. CDR3 in DNA: TGTGCCAGCAGTTATAGAGGGATAACTGAAGCTTTCTTT.

This clonotype was observed many times. The genes are TRBV12-3 or TRBV12-4 and TRBJ2-3; D might be TRBD1 (6 bases). V gave up 4 bases and J gave up 2 bases, with 13 bases separating them. The CDR3 has 15 residues. CDR3 DNA: TGTGCCAGCAGTTCCCGACAGGTCATCACAGATACGCAGTATTTT. This translates into CASSSRQVITDTQYF.

CDR3 sequence reads: CASSYLSQPQHF. The CDR3 DNA reads TGTGCCAGCAGTTACTTGAGTCAGCCCCAGCATTTT. The J gene is TRBJ1-5, the V gene TRBV6-6; D unresolved. This CDR3 region has 12 residues. Germline V CDR1 and CDR2: MNHNY, SVGAGI (reference sequence). The V end lost 1 base, the J end lost 6 bases, and 4 bases lay between the germline ends.